The 27 T cell receptor beta chains presented below share a single source sample, sequenced in a study of identical twins. Using its own MiXCR run on the 5' RACE reads, TCRdb lists one record per CDR3 protein. The sample lists about 340,000 distinct CDR3 sequences; around 12% were seen once. A further study also used this sample, focusing on yellow fever vaccine responses in identical twins.

Sequencing was performed on CD8+ T cells sorted from blood. These TCRs come from a woman aged 18-29 years in good health.

This clonotype came up a few times. The chain recombines TRBV6-1 with TRBJ2-3; D is possibly TRBD2 (7 bases). The germline CDR1 and CDR2 sequences are MNHNS and SASEGT. With 3 bases removed from V and 0 bases from J, the gap between germline ends came to 13 bases. This CDR3 region has 16 residues. The CDR3 is CASSDFRGASTDTQYF. CDR3 nucleotides: TGTGCCAGCAGTGATTTTCGGGGGGCTAGCACAGATACGCAGTATTTT.

This clonotype was recorded a few times. The chain carries TRBV6-2 or TRBV6-3 and TRBJ2-5, with 9 bases lining up with TRBD2. Trimming cost V 6 bases and J 3 bases; bases outside gene matches: 11. The CDR3 is made up of 16 amino acids. CDR1 and CDR2 from the germline V gene are MNHEY and SVGEGT. The DNA for the CDR3 is TGTGCCAGCAGCTCGTCCGGGGTAGCGGGGGAAGAGACCCAGTACTTC. Its protein is CASSSSGVAGEETQYF.

The chain has TRBV7-3 and TRBJ2-1, with 7 nucleotides matching TRBD2. The CDR3 sequence is 15 residues long. V was pared by 8 bases and J by 2 bases, with 9 bases of the junction left unmatched. Germline V CDR1 and CDR2: SGHTA, FQGTGA. The CDR3: CASGSSGSTYNEQFF. The CDR3 region has the DNA TGTGCCAGCGGTTCTAGCGGATCGACCTACAATGAGCAGTTCTTC.

V gene TRBV20-1 combines with J gene TRBJ2-7, with D possibly matching TRBD1 (5 bases). CDR1 is DFQATT, CDR2 SNEGSKA, per germline (reference sequence). The length of the CDR3 is 13 residues. V lost 5 bases and J 3 bases, leaving 14 bases between the germline ends. This CDR3 reads CSASTGEFYEQYV. CDR3 nucleotide sequence: TGCAGTGCTTCAACAGGAGAATTCTACGAGCAGTACGTC.

The chain carries TRBV24-1 and TRBJ2-7; TRBD1 aligns across 9 bases. The germline V gene encodes CDR1 KGHDR and CDR2 SFDVKD. There are 15 residues in the CDR3. The junction had 4 bases not matched to a gene; V was cut back by 4 bases and J by 1 base. CDR3 region: CATSDPGQGSYEQYF. CDR3 bases: TGTGCCACCAGTGACCCGGGACAGGGTTCCTACGAGCAGTACTTC.

This clonotype turned up a few times. V is TRBV6-4 and J is TRBJ2-1; TRBD2 agrees at 9 bases. CDR3 length: 15 amino acids. Per germline, CDR1 MRHNA and CDR2 SNTAGT. V lost 2 bases, J lost 6 bases, and 5 bases stayed unmatched. Here the CDR3 reads CASSDLAGGSNEQFF. CDR3 nucleotides: TGTGCCAGCAGTGACCTGGCGGGAGGGTCCAATGAGCAGTTCTTC.

This sequence joins TRBV5-8 and TRBJ2-7; the D is unclear. CDR1 is SGHTS, CDR2 YDEGEE, per germline. Trimming left V 1 base short and J 1 base short, with 12 bases between. CDR3 length: 15 residues. The CDR3 region is CASSLYDGPSYEQYF. The CDR3 DNA sequence: TGTGCCAGCAGCTTGTATGACGGGCCATCCTACGAGCAGTACTTC.

This clonotype came up once. V is TRBV3-1 and J is TRBJ2-5, with no clear D. This CDR3 has 15 amino acids. V was cut by 0 bases and J by 3 bases, with 11 bases left in between. Looked up from germline, CDR1 is LGHDT and CDR2 is YNNKEL (reference sequence). In DNA form, the CDR3 reads TGTGCCAGCAGCCAAGATCCCGGGTCCAAAGAGACCCAGTACTTC. Amino acids: CASSQDPGSKETQYF.

The chain carries TRBV4-2 and TRBJ1-5; D is uncertain. The CDR3 totals 17 residues. Trimming shortened V by 0 bases and J by 0 bases, and 12 bases separated the two germline ends. CDR1 is LGHNA and CDR2 is YNFKEQ in the germline V gene. The CDR3 nucleotides are TGTGCCAGCAGCCAAGATATAGGTGGACTTAGCAATCAGCCCCAGCATTTT. Translation: CASSQDIGGLSNQPQHF.

The V gene is TRBV20-1, the J gene TRBJ2-5, with TRBD2 identical over 7 bases. CDR3 size: 12 residues. V dropped 1 base and J dropped 5; count of bases not matched to a gene: 1. Looked up from germline, CDR1 is DFQATT and CDR2 is SNEGSKA (reference sequence). The CDR3 region has the DNA TGCAGTGCTAGAGGGGACTATGAGACCCAGTACTTC. Translation: CSARGDYETQYF.

This clonotype was observed a few times. J is TRBJ2-7 and V is TRBV11-2; tentative D call: TRBD2 (5 bases). V gave up 0 bases and J gave up 5 bases, with 14 bases separating them. CDR3 length equals 15 residues. Germline CDR1 reads SGHAT; CDR2 reads FQNNGV. The CDR3 DNA reads as TGTGCCAGCAGCTTAGATCCGAGGGTTTTCCACGAGCAGTACTTC. As protein: CASSLDPRVFHEQYF.

This clonotype appeared a few times. This chain joins TRBV14 and TRBJ2-1; 14 positions match TRBD2. V lost 5 bases and J lost 7; bases outside the gene matches: 10. Germline CDR1 reads SGHDN; CDR2 reads FVKESK. The CDR3 sequence is 17 residues long. CDR3 region: CASSNGTSGRLLNEQFF. The CDR3 DNA reads TGTGCCAGCAGCAACGGGACTAGCGGGAGATTATTGAATGAGCAGTTCTTC.

At least ten counts were recorded for this clonotype. CDR3 loop: CASSQSLVNPYEQYF. The CDR3 DNA reads as TGCGCCAGCAGCCAAAGTCTAGTCAACCCCTACGAGCAGTACTTC. The chain combines TRBV4-1 with TRBJ2-7; D call uncertain. Trimming removed 2 bases at V and 2 bases at J, with 13 bases between. This CDR3 has 15 amino acids. CDR1 and CDR2 (germline): MGHRA, YSYEKL.

In its sample, this clonotype was seen a few times. This chain uses TRBV5-1 with TRBJ2-5, with D uncertain. Germline V gene sequence: CDR1 SGHRS, CDR2 YFSETQ. The CDR3 is 15 residues long. V lost 7 bases and J lost 2, with 18 bases in between. The CDR3 DNA reads as TGCGCCAGCGGAGAATGGGGTGGCGGTCAAGAGACCCAGTACTTC. Translation: CASGEWGGGQETQYF.

The rearrangement uses TRBV28 and TRBJ2-7; D is perhaps TRBD2 (6 bases). The CDR3 totals 16 residues. Trimming left V 6 bases short and J 1 base short, with 19 bases between. Germline V gene sequence: CDR1 MDHEN, CDR2 SYDVKM. The CDR3 region has the DNA TGTGCCAGCAGAGAAACAAGAGTTAGCGGATCCTACGAGCAGTACTTC. The encoded protein is CASRETRVSGSYEQYF.

The sample holds a few counts of this clonotype. As DNA, the CDR3 is TGTGCCTCCCACAACCCCGCTATCGAGCAGTTCTTC. Residues: CASHNPAIEQFF. This chain connects TRBV10-3 to TRBJ2-1; D uncertain. V was trimmed by 11 bases and J by 10 bases, leaving 18 bases between them. The germline CDR1 and CDR2 sequences are ENHRY and SYGVKD. This CDR3 is 12 amino acids long.

This clonotype was seen more than once but under ten times. The J gene is TRBJ2-3, the V gene TRBV4-2; TRBD2 agrees at 8 bases. Germline V lookup: CDR1 LGHNA, CDR2 YNFKEQ. After removal of 4 bases from V and 1 base from J, the junction contained 1 base not matched to a gene. The CDR3 consists of 14 residues. This chain's CDR3 is CASSPGGGTDTQYF. The CDR3 bases are TGTGCCAGCAGCCCGGGGGGGGGCACAGATACGCAGTATTTT.

The chain couples TRBV12-3 or TRBV12-4 to TRBJ2-1; D is unclear. The germline V and J ends were trimmed by 7 bases and 0 bases, with 13 bases remaining between them. The CDR3 runs to 15 residues. CDR3 coding DNA: TGTGCCAGCACCATCGTCTGGGGCTCCTACAATGAGCAGTTCTTC. Translating gives CASTIVWGSYNEQFF.

This clonotype was recorded many times. The V call is TRBV5-6, the J call TRBJ2-7, with 7 positions matching TRBD1. CDR1 and CDR2 from the germline V gene are SGHDT and YYEEEE. The CDR3 is 13 residues long. Losses at the gene ends were 3 bases for V and 1 base for J; bases not matched to a gene: 1. CDR3 in amino acids: CASSWGQSYEQYV. The CDR3 DNA follows: TGTGCCAGCAGCTGGGGACAGTCCTACGAGCAGTACGTC.

There are many counts of this clonotype. The J gene is TRBJ1-1, the V gene TRBV4-1, with a possible D match to TRBD1 (5 bases). The CDR3 spans 15 residues. The germline V gene encodes CDR1 MGHRA and CDR2 YSYEKL. V gave up 2 bases and J gave up 3 bases, with 13 bases separating them. CDR3 protein: CASSQTGGYDTEAFF. The CDR3 coding sequence is TGCGCCAGCAGCCAAACGGGGGGTTATGACACTGAAGCTTTCTTT.

This chain joins TRBV2 and TRBJ2-7, with 13 positions matching TRBD2. Germline CDR1 is SNHLY and CDR2 is FYNNEI. The CDR3 totals 14 residues. V was clipped by 6 bases and J by 4 bases; unmatched bases: 3. The CDR3 reads CASRGLAGVYEQYF. CDR3 sequence (DNA): TGTGCCAGCAGAGGACTAGCGGGAGTATACGAGCAGTACTTC.

The rearrangement links TRBV20-1 to TRBJ2-2; TRBD2 is a possible D gene (5 bases). The CDR3 loop spans 17 amino acids. Trimming pared 0 bases from V and 6 bases from J, leaving 20 bases between. Germline V CDR1 and CDR2: DFQATT, SNEGSKA (reference sequence). The CDR3 spells CSARDEATSPGAGELFF. The CDR3 nucleotides read TGCAGTGCTAGAGATGAAGCGACGTCCCCCGGGGCCGGGGAGCTGTTTTTT.

This clonotype showed up just a few times. The J gene is TRBJ2-1, the V gene TRBV11-2; D is tentatively TRBD1 or TRBD2 (5 bases each). V shed 2 bases and J shed 4 bases, with 21 bases lying between them. This CDR3 has 18 residues. Germline V CDR1 and CDR2: SGHAT, FQNNGV. CDR3 protein: CASSLWGWLMGRYNEQFF. Written as DNA, the CDR3 is TGTGCCAGCAGCTTATGGGGGTGGTTGATGGGGCGATACAATGAGCAGTTCTTC.

V and J are TRBV6-1 and TRBJ2-1; D is undetermined. There are 16 residues in the CDR3. Per germline, CDR1 MNHNS and CDR2 SASEGT. V dropped 4 bases and J dropped 9 bases, with 22 bases sitting between them. CDR3 nucleotide sequence: TGTGCCAGCAGTGGAGGTGGTGGGTTAGCCCCTATTGAGCAGTTCTTC. Protein product: CASSGGGGLAPIEQFF.

The sample holds many counts of this clonotype. This CDR3 reads CSARVSVGQPQHF. In nucleotides, the CDR3 is TGCAGTGCTAGAGTTAGTGTAGGTCAGCCCCAGCATTTT. V is TRBV20-1 and J is TRBJ1-5, with D unresolved. Germline-derived CDR1 and CDR2 are DFQATT and SNEGSKA (reference sequence). V lost 1 base and J 6 bases, leaving 10 bases between the germline ends. The CDR3 spans 13 residues.

This clonotype was recorded many times. J is TRBJ2-5 and V is TRBV4-2, with 9 nucleotides matching TRBD2. This CDR3 spans 16 amino acids. CDR1 is LGHNA, CDR2 YNFKEQ, per germline. Germline trimming cut 1 base from V and 4 bases from J; bases unmatched to any gene: 7. The CDR3 bases are TGTGCCAGCAGCCAAGCACCGGGACTAGCTGGAGAGACCCAGTACTTC. This codes for CASSQAPGLAGETQYF.

This clonotype was seen a few times. This chain connects TRBV3-1 to TRBJ2-1; D possibly corresponds to TRBD1 (5 bases). CDR1 LGHDT and CDR2 YNNKEL come from the germline V gene (reference sequence). This CDR3 has 14 amino acids. V lost 4 bases and J lost 8, with 15 bases in between. The CDR3 here is CASSLPAGWDEQFF. The CDR3 coding sequence is TGTGCCAGCAGCCTCCCGGCAGGGTGGGATGAGCAGTTCTTC.